This TCR beta chain was found in a study of CD8+CD57+ T cells in acquired aplastic anemia. Genomic DNA was employed as the template in profiling TCR beta VDJ and CDR3. TCRdb re-called the reads through MiXCR, storing one row per CDR3 protein. The sample holds under 200,000 distinct CDR3 sequences, 64% seen once. This clonotype was counted a few times. What it recognizes is unknown. After removal of 0 bases from V and 9 bases from J, the junction contained 8 bases not matched to a gene. This CDR3 region has 15 residues. The germline gives CDR1 DFQATT, CDR2 SNEGSKA (reference sequence). Points from the study as a whole: Fewer than 35 shared CD8+ CDR3s appeared highly expressed within patients' immunodominant clones.

The V gene is TRBV20-1, the J gene TRBJ1-6; 7 bases align to TRBD1. This clonotype originated in a human donor with severe aplastic anemia or a healthy control (not recorded which). Material: sorted CD4+, CD8+, or CD8+CD57+ T cells (not recorded which) from PBMCs. CDR3 amino acids: CSARDRGQVVSPLHF. In DNA, the CDR3 is TGCAGTGCTAGAGATAGAGGACAGGTGGTTTCACCCCTCCACTTT.